Listed here are 3 T cell receptor beta chains from one sample, sequenced in a study. Tregs were sorted as CD4+CD25+CD127-/low cells. TCRdb processed the 5' RACE reads anew with MiXCR; each CDR3 protein has one entry. The repertoire holds fewer than 12,000 distinct CDR3 sequences, about a sixth seen once, with approximately 4.2% in the top ten. Sequencing was carried out using Tregs sorted from a lymph node. These receptors came from a female donor with breast cancer.

Sample share makes this clonotype medium-sized (0.01 to 0.1%). The rearrangement uses TRBV28 and TRBJ2-2; 7 positions agree with TRBD2. V trimming: 3 bases; J trimming: 1 base; junction bases outside the gene matches: 5. Germline V gene lookup returns CDR1 MDHEN and CDR2 SYDVKM. The CDR3 length is 16 residues. The CDR3 protein is CASSLTGGRNTGELFF. CDR3 DNA: TGTGCCAGCAGTTTGACCGGCGGGAGGAACACCGGGGAGCTGTTTTTT.

This clonotype is deemed medium-sized. This chain connects TRBV18 to TRBJ2-7; maybe TRBD2 (5 bases). Germline V CDR1 and CDR2: KGHSH, LQKENI. This CDR3 spans 15 amino acids. V shed 2 bases and J shed 2 bases, with 13 bases lying between them. The CDR3 loop is CASSPTYTTTYEQYF. Written as DNA, the CDR3 is TGTGCCAGCTCACCAACCTATACGACTACCTACGAGCAGTACTTC.

This clonotype was detected many times. The chain couples TRBV5-1 to TRBJ2-1; the D gene is possibly TRBD1 (6 bases). This CDR3 is built from 13 residues. Germline CDR1 reads SGHRS; CDR2 reads YFSETQ. Trimming cost V 6 bases and J 5 bases, with 12 bases left between them. DNA of the CDR3: TGCGCCAGCACAGGGGTCGATCACAATGAGCAGTTCTTC. Translation gives CASTGVDHNEQFF.